Below, 9 T cell receptor beta chains from the same sample are listed, as sequenced in a study of shared clonotypes between healthy human individuals. Assay: immunoSEQ multiplex PCR; the TCRdb copy retains only in-frame clones and omits some. The sample lists under 600,000 clones; roughly 79% were seen once. Material: PBMCs. The receptors shown here come from a woman between 40 and 50 years old in good health. Some clones in this sample may be carry-over from other donors' samples.

The chain carries TRBV5-1 and TRBJ2-3; 8 positions match TRBD1. CDR3 size: 16 residues. J was trimmed by 6 bases and V by 2 bases; bases with no gene match: 11. Germline V lookup: CDR1 SGHRS, CDR2 YFSETQ. The CDR3 protein is CASSLTGGAIGDTQYF. CDR3 coding DNA: TGCGCCAGCAGCTTAACAGGGGGAGCCATCGGTGATACGCAGTATTTT. Supplemented by reference TRBV5-1 and TRBJ2-3, the full variable domain reads KAGVTQTPRYLIKTRGQQVTLSCSPISGHRSVSWYQQTPGQGLQFLFEYFSETQRNKGNFPGRFSGRQFSNSRSEMNVSTLELGDSALYLCASSLTGGAIGDTQYFGPGTRLTVL.

This clone was seen once. V and J are TRBV30 and TRBJ1-2; TRBD1 matches at 8 bases. The ends lost 2 bases at V and 5 bases at J; junction bases unmatched: 7. CDR3 length equals 14 residues. Germline-derived CDR1 and CDR2 are GTSNPN and SVGIG (reference sequence). CDR3 loop: CAWSPDRGGYGYTF. The CDR3 DNA follows: TGTGCCTGGAGTCCAGACAGGGGAGGTTATGGCTACACCTTC.

V and J are TRBV7-9 and TRBJ2-5; tentatively, D is TRBD2 (5 bases). Trimming removed 4 bases at V and 1 base at J, with 10 bases between. The CDR3 has 14 amino acids. The V gene's germline CDR1 is SEHNR and CDR2 FQNEAQ (reference sequence). The CDR3 DNA reads as TGTGCCAGCAGCTGGGAGACTCTCCAAGAGACCCAGTACTTC. This gives the protein CASSWETLQETQYF.

The chain has TRBV4-2 and TRBJ2-7, with D uncertain. The V and J ends lost 0 bases and 0 bases respectively, with 12 bases between them. The length of the CDR3 is 16 residues. Germline V gene sequence: CDR1 LGHNA, CDR2 YNFKEQ. CDR3 in amino acids: CASSQDRADSSYEQYF. CDR3 nucleotide sequence: TGTGCCAGCAGCCAAGATAGGGCGGATAGCTCCTACGAGCAGTACTTC.

This clone turned up a few times. The chain recombines TRBV30 with TRBJ1-1, with D possibly TRBD1 on 5 matching bases. V was pared by 4 bases and J by 2 bases, with 11 bases between. Germline loops: CDR1 GTSNPN, CDR2 SVGIG (reference sequence). This CDR3 is built from 13 residues. The CDR3 sequence: CAWTKRGNTEAFF. CDR3 bases: TGTGCCTGGACCAAAAGGGGTAACACTGAAGCTTTCTTT.

For this clone: Other nucleotide sequences from this sample produce the same CDR3. The V call is TRBV28, the J call TRBJ1-5; D not certain. The length of the CDR3 is 12 residues. V was clipped by 3 bases and J by 5 bases, with 5 bases between them. In germline, CDR1 is MDHEN, CDR2 SYDVKM. The CDR3 region is CASSFSDQPQHF. CDR3 sequence (DNA): TGTGCCAGCAGTTTCTCAGATCAGCCCCAGCATTTT. The full variable domain, with the rest looked up from reference TRBV28 and TRBJ1-5, is DVKVTQSSRYLVKRTGEKVFLECVQDMDHENMFWYRQDPGLGLRLIYFSYDVKMKEKGDIPEGYSVSREKKERFSLILESASTNQTSMYLCASSFSDQPQHFGDGTRLSIL.

This clone turned up a few times. The chain combines TRBV20-1 with TRBJ2-7; D uncertain. CDR1 and CDR2 from the germline V gene are DFQATT and SNEGSKA (reference sequence). This CDR3 spans 11 amino acids. Trimming shortened V by 5 bases and J by 3 bases, and 8 bases separated the two germline ends. As DNA, the CDR3 is TGCAGTGCTCATAAGAACTACGAGCAGTACTTC. Protein sequence: CSAHKNYEQYF.

This sequence joins TRBV5-1 and TRBJ2-6; no clear D. The CDR3 is 16 residues long. Trimming shortened V by 4 bases and J by 1 base, and 12 bases separated the two germline ends. CDR1 and CDR2 from the germline V gene are SGHRS and YFSETQ. The CDR3 sequence: CASSPAEDSGANVLTF. The CDR3, as DNA: TGCGCCAGCAGCCCGGCGGAAGATTCTGGGGCCAACGTCCTGACTTTC.

In its sample, this clone was seen many times. Other DNA sequences in the same sample also yield this CDR3. The V and J genes are TRBV20-1 and TRBJ2-1; the D is unclear. Trimming left V 6 bases short and J 7 bases short, with 7 bases between. Germline V gene data show CDR1 as DFQATT and CDR2 as SNEGSKA (reference sequence). The CDR3 runs to 10 residues. This CDR3 is CSALVNEQFF. CDR3 coding DNA: TGCAGTGCCCTGGTAAATGAGCAGTTCTTC.